These 19 T cell receptor beta chains share one sample of origin, sequenced in a study of blood T cell repertoires in COVID-19. TCRdb's copy holds only in-frame clones and misses some; the assay was immunoSEQ multiplex PCR. The data hold some 100,000 clones, with about 83% observed a single time. Sample: peripheral blood. All receptors come from a man in his 70s with acute or convalescent COVID-19.

CDR3 sequence reads: CASSSSRGFGNQPQHF. The CDR3 DNA sequence: TGTGCCAGTAGCAGTTCCAGGGGATTCGGCAATCAGCCCCAGCATTTT. J is TRBJ1-5 and V is TRBV19; D possibly corresponds to TRBD1 (6 bases). V lost 6 bases and J 2 bases, leaving 17 bases between the germline ends. Looked up from germline, CDR1 is LNHDA and CDR2 is SQIVND (reference sequence). The CDR3 is 16 residues long.

The V gene is TRBV5-1, the J gene TRBJ2-7; 9 positions agree with TRBD1. The V gene's germline CDR1 is SGHRS and CDR2 YFSETQ. Unmatched junction bases numbered 5, after V lost 4 bases and J lost 3 bases. The CDR3 is made up of 14 amino acids. The CDR3 protein is CASSPGQGSYEQYF. CDR3 in DNA: TGCGCCAGCAGCCCCGGACAGGGGAGCTACGAGCAGTACTTC.

This clone has more than one count but fewer than ten. V and J are TRBV5-1 and TRBJ1-1; TRBD1 agrees at 7 bases. J gave up 2 bases and V 4 bases, and 5 bases lay outside the gene matches. The CDR3 loop spans 14 amino acids. The V gene's germline CDR1 is SGHRS and CDR2 YFSETQ. CDR3 sequence reads: CASSPDRANTEAFF. The CDR3, as DNA: TGCGCCAGCAGCCCCGACAGGGCTAACACTGAAGCTTTCTTT.

This sequence joins TRBV18 and TRBJ1-1; possible D gene TRBD1, 6 bases. From germline, CDR1 is KGHSH and CDR2 LQKENI. V gave up 5 bases and J gave up 11 bases, with 15 bases separating them. CDR3 length: 12 amino acids. Written as DNA, the CDR3 is TGTGCCAGCTCAGCCGGACAGACGGGGGCTTTCTTT. This translates into CASSAGQTGAFF. The entire variable domain, with the rest obtained from reference TRBV18 and TRBJ1-1, is as follows: NAGVMQNPRHLVRRRGQEARLRCSPMKGHSHVYWYRQLPEEGLKFMVYLQKENIIDESGMPKERFSAEFPKEGPSILRIQQVVRGDSAAYFCASSAGQTGAFFGQGTRLTVV.

V gene TRBV5-6 combines with J gene TRBJ2-6; D is ambiguous. Trimming stripped 4 bases from V and 0 bases from J, with 5 bases between. CDR3 length equals 14 residues. CDR1 SGHDT and CDR2 YYEEEE come from the germline V gene. The CDR3 sequence is CASSRVSGANVLTF. CDR3 sequence (DNA): TGTGCCAGCAGCCGGGTCTCTGGGGCCAACGTCCTGACTTTC.

This clone was observed once. The chain employs TRBV27 and TRBJ1-2; D is unresolved. CDR3 size: 17 residues. Trimming removed 0 bases at V and 0 bases at J, with 14 bases between. Germline values: CDR1 MNHEY, CDR2 SMNVEV (reference sequence). CDR3 bases: TGTGCCAGCAGTTTATCGAAAACTCCCGGGGCTAACTATGGCTACACCTTC. It is translated as CASSLSKTPGANYGYTF.

This chain uses TRBV5-1 with TRBJ2-2; 7 bases map to TRBD2. CDR1 is SGHRS and CDR2 is YFSETQ in the germline V gene. After removal of 8 bases from V and 6 bases from J, the junction contained 13 bases not matched to a gene. This CDR3 contains 15 residues. The chain's CDR3 is CASGIRERDAGELFF. CDR3 DNA sequence: TGCGCCAGTGGCATCCGGGAGCGGGACGCCGGGGAGCTGTTTTTT.

This clone came up a few times. V usage is TRBV12-5 and J usage is TRBJ2-1; 8 bases line up with TRBD1. The CDR3 runs 16 residues. The V gene's germline CDR1 is LGHNT and CDR2 FRNRAP. J was trimmed by 0 bases and V by 1 base; bases with no gene match: 2. CDR3 DNA sequence: TGTGCTAGTGGTTTGGGACAGGGGAGCTCCTACAATGAGCAGTTCTTC. It specifies CASGLGQGSSYNEQFF.

This clone was seen a handful of times. This sequence joins TRBV6-5 and TRBJ2-7; TRBD2 might be the D (5 bases). The CDR3 runs to 13 residues. Trimming cost V 3 bases and J 1 base, with 7 bases left between them. From germline, CDR1 is MNHEY and CDR2 SVGAGI. This CDR3 is CASSYSGSYEQYF. The CDR3 DNA is TGTGCCAGCAGTTATTCGGGGTCCTACGAGCAGTACTTC.

This sequence joins TRBV5-1 and TRBJ1-4, with D unresolved. The V gene lost 0 bases and the J gene lost 2 bases, with 5 bases spanning the gap. CDR1 and CDR2 (germline): SGHRS, YFSETQ. This CDR3 has 14 amino acids. CDR3 nucleotides: TGCGCCAGCAGCTTGGACAGCACTAATGAAAAACTGTTTTTT. Translating it yields CASSLDSTNEKLFF.

The chain carries TRBV5-1 and TRBJ2-2; D is uncertain. Germline-derived CDR1 and CDR2 are SGHRS and YFSETQ. The CDR3 loop spans 14 amino acids. Trimming took off 4 bases at V and 4 bases at J, with 11 bases between the two ends. CDR3 in DNA: TGCGCCAGCAGCCTCCCGACTTCCACCGGGGAGCTGTTTTTT. It encodes CASSLPTSTGELFF.

This chain connects TRBV21-1 to TRBJ2-2; the table's TRBD2 call for D was not verified on the DNA. TRBV21-1 is a pseudogene segment. The CDR3 extends over 15 amino acids. The CDR3 region has the DNA TGTGCCAGCAGCAAAGTTGAGGTGAGGTCCGGGGAGCTGTTTTTT. It codes for CASSKVEVRSGELFF.

The sample holds one count of this clone. The chain combines TRBV27 with TRBJ1-5; a possible D gene is TRBD1 (5 bases). Trimming removed 5 bases from V and 4 bases from J, with 12 bases in between. The CDR3 has 14 residues. From germline, CDR1 is MNHEY and CDR2 SMNVEV (reference sequence). The CDR3 DNA follows: TGTGCCAGCAGTGATCAGGGTATAAATCAGCCCCAGCATTTT. Amino acid sequence: CASSDQGINQPQHF.

The chain recombines TRBV7-2 with TRBJ2-7; 8 positions match TRBD1. The CDR3 loop spans 13 amino acids. CDR1 and CDR2 from the germline V gene are SGHTA and FQGNSA. V trimming: 5 bases; J trimming: 6 bases; junction bases outside the gene matches: 6. As DNA, the CDR3 is TGTGCCAGCAGCCAGGACAGGGTCCTCGAGCAGTACTTC. It encodes CASSQDRVLEQYF.

The genes are TRBV28 and TRBJ2-3; D is possibly TRBD2 (6 bases). CDR1 MDHEN and CDR2 SYDVKM come from the germline V gene. The germline V and J ends were trimmed by 4 bases and 3 bases, with 11 bases remaining between them. The CDR3 is 14 amino acids. CDR3 loop: CASSSRGGTDTQYF. In nucleotides, the CDR3 is TGTGCCAGCAGTTCCCGAGGAGGGACAGATACGCAGTATTTT.

The genes are TRBV5-1 and TRBJ1-5; the match to TRBD1 covers 8 bases. Germline assignment: CDR1 SGHRS and CDR2 YFSETQ. V trimming: 0 bases; J trimming: 3 bases; junction bases outside the gene matches: 11. The CDR3 runs to 18 residues. The CDR3: CASSLGDRGTFHNQPQHF. CDR3 DNA: TGCGCCAGCAGCTTGGGAGACAGGGGTACCTTCCACAATCAGCCCCAGCATTTT.

CDR3 in amino acids: CAWIGQATYEQYF. The DNA for the CDR3 is TGTGCCTGGATAGGACAGGCAACCTACGAGCAGTACTTC. The J gene is TRBJ2-7, the V gene TRBV30, with 7 bases matching TRBD1. The trim removed 4 bases at V and 2 bases at J, leaving 5 bases unmatched. The CDR3 has 13 amino acids. Germline CDR1 and CDR2: GTSNPN and SVGIG (reference sequence). Complete variable domain (other parts from reference TRBV30 and TRBJ2-7): SQTIHQWPATLVQPVGSPLSLECTVEGTSNPNLYWYRQAAGRGLQLLFYSVGIGQISSEVPQNLSASRPQDRQFILSSKKLLLSDSGFYLCAWIGQATYEQYFGPGTRLTVT.

The V call is TRBV9, the J call TRBJ2-2, with TRBD1 matching 10 bases. This CDR3 region has 15 residues. The germline V gene has CDR1 SGDLS and CDR2 YYNGEE. V gave up 0 bases and J gave up 6 bases; unmatched junction bases: 2. The CDR3 nucleotides read TGTGCCAGCAGCGTAGGCGGGACAGGGGCCGGGGAGCTGTTTTTT. Its protein product is CASSVGGTGAGELFF.

The CDR3 DNA is TGTGCCTGGAGTGTTCGTTCGGATTCACCCCTCCACTTT. Translated, it gives CAWSVRSDSPLHF. This chain joins TRBV30 and TRBJ1-6; D is undetermined. CDR1 is GTSNPN, CDR2 SVGIG, per germline (reference sequence). The V end lost 0 bases, the J end lost 8 bases, and 8 bases lay between the germline ends. The CDR3 contains 13 residues.